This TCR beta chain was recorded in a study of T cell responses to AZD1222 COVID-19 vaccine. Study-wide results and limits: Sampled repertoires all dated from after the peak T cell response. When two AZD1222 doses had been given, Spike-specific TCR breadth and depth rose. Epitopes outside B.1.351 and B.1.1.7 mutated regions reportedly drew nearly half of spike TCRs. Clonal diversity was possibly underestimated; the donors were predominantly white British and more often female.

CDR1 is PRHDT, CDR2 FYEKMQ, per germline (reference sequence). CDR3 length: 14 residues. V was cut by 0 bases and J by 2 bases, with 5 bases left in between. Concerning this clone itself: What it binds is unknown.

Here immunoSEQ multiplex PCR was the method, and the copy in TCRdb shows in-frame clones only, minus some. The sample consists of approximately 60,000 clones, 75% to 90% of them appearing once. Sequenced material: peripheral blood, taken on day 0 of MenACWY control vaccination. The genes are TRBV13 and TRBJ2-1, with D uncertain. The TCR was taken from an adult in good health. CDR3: CASSLGRTYNEQFF. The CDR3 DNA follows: TGTGCCAGCAGCTTAGGCAGGACCTACAATGAGCAGTTCTTC.